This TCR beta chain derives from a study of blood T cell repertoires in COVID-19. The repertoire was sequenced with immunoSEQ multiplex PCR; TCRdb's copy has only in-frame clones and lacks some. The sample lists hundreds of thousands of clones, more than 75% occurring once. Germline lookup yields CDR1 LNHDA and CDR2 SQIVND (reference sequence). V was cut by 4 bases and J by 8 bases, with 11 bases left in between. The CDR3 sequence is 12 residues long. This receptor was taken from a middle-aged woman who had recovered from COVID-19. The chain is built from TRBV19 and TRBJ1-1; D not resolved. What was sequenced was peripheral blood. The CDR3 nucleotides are TGTGCCAGTAGTACTCCGGGAACAGAAGCTTTCTTT. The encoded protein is CASSTPGTEAFF.